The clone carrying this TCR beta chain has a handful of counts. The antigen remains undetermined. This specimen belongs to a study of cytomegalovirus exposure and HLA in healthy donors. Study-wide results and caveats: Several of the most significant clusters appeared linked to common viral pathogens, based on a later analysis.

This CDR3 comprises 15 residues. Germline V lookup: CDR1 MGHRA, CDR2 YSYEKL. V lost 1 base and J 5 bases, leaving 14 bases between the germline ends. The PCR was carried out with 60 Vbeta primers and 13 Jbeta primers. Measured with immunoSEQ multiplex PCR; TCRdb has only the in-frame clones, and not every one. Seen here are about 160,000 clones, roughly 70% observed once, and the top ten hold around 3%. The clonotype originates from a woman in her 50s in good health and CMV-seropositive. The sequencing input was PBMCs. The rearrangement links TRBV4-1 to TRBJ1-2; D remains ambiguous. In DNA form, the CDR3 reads TGCGCCAGCAGCCAAGCGGGATGGTCGGTTTATGGCTACACCTTC. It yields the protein CASSQAGWSVYGYTF.